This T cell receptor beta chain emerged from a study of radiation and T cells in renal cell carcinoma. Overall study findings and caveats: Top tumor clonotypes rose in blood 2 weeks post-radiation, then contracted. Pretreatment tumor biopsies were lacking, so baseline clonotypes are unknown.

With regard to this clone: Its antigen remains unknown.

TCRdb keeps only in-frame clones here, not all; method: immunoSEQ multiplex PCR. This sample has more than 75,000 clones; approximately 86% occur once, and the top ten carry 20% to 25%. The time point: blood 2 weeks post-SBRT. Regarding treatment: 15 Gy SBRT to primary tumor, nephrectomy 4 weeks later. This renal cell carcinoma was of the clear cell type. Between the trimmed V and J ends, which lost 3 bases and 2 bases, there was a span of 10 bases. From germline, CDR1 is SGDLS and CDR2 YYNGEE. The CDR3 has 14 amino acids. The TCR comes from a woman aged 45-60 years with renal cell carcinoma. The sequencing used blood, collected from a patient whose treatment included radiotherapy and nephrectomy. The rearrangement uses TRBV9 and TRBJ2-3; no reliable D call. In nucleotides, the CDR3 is TGTGCCAGCAGCGGTGCTACCCCCACAGATACGCAGTATTTT. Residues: CASSGATPTDTQYF.